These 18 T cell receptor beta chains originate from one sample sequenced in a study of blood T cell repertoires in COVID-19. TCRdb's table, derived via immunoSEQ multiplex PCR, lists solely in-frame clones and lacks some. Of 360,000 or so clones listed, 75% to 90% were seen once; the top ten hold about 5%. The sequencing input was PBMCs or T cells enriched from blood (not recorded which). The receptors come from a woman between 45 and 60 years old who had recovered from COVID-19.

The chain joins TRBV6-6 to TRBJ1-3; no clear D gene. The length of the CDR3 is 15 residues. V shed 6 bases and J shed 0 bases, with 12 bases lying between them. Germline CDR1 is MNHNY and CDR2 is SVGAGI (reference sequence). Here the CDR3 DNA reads TGTGCCAGCAGGTCAGACTTAAGCTCTGGAAACACCATATATTTT. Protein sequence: CASRSDLSSGNTIYF.

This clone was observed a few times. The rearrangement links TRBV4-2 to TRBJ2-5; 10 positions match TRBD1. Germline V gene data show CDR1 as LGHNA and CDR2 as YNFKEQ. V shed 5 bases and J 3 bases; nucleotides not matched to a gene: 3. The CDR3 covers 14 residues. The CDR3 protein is CASSKGQGKETQYF. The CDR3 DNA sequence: TGTGCCAGCAGCAAGGGACAGGGGAAAGAGACCCAGTACTTC.

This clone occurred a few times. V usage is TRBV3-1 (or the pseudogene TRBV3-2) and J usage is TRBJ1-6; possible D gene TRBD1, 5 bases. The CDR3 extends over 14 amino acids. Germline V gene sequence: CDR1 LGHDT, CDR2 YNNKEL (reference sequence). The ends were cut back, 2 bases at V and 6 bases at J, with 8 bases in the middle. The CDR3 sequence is CASSQSGVNSPLHF. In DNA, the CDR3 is TGTGCCAGCAGCCAATCGGGGGTTAATTCACCCCTCCACTTT.

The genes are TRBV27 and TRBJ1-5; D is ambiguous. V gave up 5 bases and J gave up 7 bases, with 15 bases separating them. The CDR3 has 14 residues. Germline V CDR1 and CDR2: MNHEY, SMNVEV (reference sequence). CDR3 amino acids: CASSRRQPNQPQHF. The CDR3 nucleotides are TGTGCCAGCAGTCGGCGGCAACCCAACCAGCCCCAGCATTTT.

The CDR3, as DNA: TGTGCCAGCAGTAACCCGGGACAGAAAGCTTTCTTT. Translating it yields CASSNPGQKAFF. The chain carries TRBV6-5 and TRBJ1-1, with 7 bases aligning to TRBD1. Per germline, CDR1 MNHEY and CDR2 SVGAGI. The CDR3 loop spans 12 amino acids. V lost 5 bases, J lost 9 bases, and 6 bases stayed unmatched.

The CDR3 DNA is TGTGCCAGCAGCCAAAGTCGGGGGGGCGCCGGGGAGCTGTTTTTT. This encodes CASSQSRGGAGELFF. The V call is TRBV3-1 (or the pseudogene TRBV3-2), the J call TRBJ2-2, with 8 positions matching TRBD2. V trimming: 2 bases; J trimming: 6 bases; junction bases outside the gene matches: 5. Germline V gene sequence: CDR1 LGHDT, CDR2 YNNKEL (reference sequence). The CDR3 has 15 residues.

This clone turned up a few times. CDR3 in DNA: TGCGCCAGCAGCCAAGGGGGAGGGAGGTGGACTGAAGCTTTCTTT. Amino acid sequence: CASSQGGGRWTEAFF. The chain combines TRBV4-3 with TRBJ1-1, with unresolved D. The CDR3 covers 15 residues. Looked up from germline, CDR1 is LGHNA and CDR2 is YSLEER. With 1 base removed from V and 5 bases from J, the gap between germline ends came to 14 bases.

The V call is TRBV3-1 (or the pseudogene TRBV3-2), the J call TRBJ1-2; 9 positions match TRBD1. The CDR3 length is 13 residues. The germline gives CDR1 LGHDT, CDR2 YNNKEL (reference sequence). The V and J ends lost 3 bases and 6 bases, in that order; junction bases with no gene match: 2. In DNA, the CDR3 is TGTGCCAGCAGCCAGGGGACAGGGAATGGCTACACCTTC. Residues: CASSQGTGNGYTF.

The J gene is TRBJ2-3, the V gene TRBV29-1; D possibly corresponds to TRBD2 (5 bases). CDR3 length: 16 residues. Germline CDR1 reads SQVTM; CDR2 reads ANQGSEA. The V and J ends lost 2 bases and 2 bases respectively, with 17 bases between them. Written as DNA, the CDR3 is TGCAGCGTTGAATTGAGAGAGGGTCGTTCCACAGATACGCAGTATTTT. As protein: CSVELREGRSTDTQYF.

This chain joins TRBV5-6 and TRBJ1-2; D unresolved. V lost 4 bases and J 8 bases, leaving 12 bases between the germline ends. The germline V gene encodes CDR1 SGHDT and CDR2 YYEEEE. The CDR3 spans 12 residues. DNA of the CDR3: TGTGCCAGCAGCGGCGGAGTCTTCGGCTACACCTTC. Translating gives CASSGGVFGYTF.

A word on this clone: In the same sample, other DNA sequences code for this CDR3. Here the CDR3 DNA reads TGTGCCAGTAGTACGAGCTCCTATAATTCACCCCTCCACTTT. Translated: CASSTSSYNSPLHF. The chain carries TRBV19 and TRBJ1-6; D remains ambiguous. The CDR3 is 14 amino acids. V was shortened by 4 bases and J by 0 bases, with 4 bases between the two germline ends. Germline-derived CDR1 and CDR2 are LNHDA and SQIVND (reference sequence).

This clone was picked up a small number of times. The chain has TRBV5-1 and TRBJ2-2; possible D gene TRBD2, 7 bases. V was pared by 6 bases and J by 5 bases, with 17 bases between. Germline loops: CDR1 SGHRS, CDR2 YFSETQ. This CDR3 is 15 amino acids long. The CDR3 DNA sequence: TGCGCCAGCACTCCTGGCGGGGGCCCTACCGGGGAGCTGTTTTTT. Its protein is CASTPGGGPTGELFF. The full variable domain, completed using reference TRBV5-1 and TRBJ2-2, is KAGVTQTPRYLIKTRGQQVTLSCSPISGHRSVSWYQQTPGQGLQFLFEYFSETQRNKGNFPGRFSGRQFSNSRSEMNVSTLELGDSALYLCASTPGGGPTGELFFGEGSRLTVL.

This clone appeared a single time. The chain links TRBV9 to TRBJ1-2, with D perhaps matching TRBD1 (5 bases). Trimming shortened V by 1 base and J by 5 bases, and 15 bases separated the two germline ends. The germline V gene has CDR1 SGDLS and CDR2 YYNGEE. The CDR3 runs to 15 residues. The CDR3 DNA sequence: TGTGCCAGCAGCGTAAACGTCGGGGGGTCGTATGGCTACACCTTC. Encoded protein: CASSVNVGGSYGYTF.

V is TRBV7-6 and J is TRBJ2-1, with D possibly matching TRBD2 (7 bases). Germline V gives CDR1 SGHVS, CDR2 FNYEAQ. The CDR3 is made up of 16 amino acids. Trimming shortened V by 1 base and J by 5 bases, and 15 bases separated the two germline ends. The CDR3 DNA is TGTGCCAGCAGCTTAGATCTAGCGGAGGGGGACAATGAGCAGTTCTTC. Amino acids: CASSLDLAEGDNEQFF.

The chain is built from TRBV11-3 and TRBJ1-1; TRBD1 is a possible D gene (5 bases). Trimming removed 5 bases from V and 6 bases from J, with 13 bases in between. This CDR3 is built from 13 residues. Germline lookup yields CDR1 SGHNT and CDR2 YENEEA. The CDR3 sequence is CASSTPGLPEAFF. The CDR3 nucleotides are TGTGCCAGCAGCACCCCAGGGTTACCTGAAGCTTTCTTT.

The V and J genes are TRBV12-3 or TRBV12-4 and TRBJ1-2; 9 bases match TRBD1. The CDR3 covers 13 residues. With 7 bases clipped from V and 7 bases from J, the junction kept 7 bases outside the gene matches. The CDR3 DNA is TGTGCCAGCACCCTCACGGACAGGGGTGGCTACACCTTC. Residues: CASTLTDRGGYTF.

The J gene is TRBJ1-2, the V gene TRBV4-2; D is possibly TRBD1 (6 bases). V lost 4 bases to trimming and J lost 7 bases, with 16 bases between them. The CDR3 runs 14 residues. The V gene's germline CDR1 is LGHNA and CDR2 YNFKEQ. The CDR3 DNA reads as TGTGCCAGCAGCCGCGCCCCGGACAGCGGTGGCTACACCTTC. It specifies CASSRAPDSGGYTF.

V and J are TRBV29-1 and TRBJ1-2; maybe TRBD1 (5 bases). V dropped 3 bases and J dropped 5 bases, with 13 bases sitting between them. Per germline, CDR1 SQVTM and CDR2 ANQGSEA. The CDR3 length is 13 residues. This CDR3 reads CSVDRERIYGYTF. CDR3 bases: TGCAGCGTTGACAGGGAAAGAATTTATGGCTACACCTTC.